These 21 T cell receptor beta chains came from one sample sequenced in a study of vaccination and CD4 T cells after COVID-19. An Oncomine TCR Beta short-read assay was used to sequence the DNA from cultured CD4+ T cells. TCRdb re-called the PCR reads with MiXCR, one entry per CDR3 protein. The sample consists of about 6,000 distinct CDR3 sequences, roughly 35% of them appearing once. What these receptors recognize is not known. Treatment indicated: roughly ten-day PBMC culture with coronavirus spike peptide pools or control peptides (ViraFEST assay). Collection of the unexposed donor's CD4+ T cells took place before the COVID-19 pandemic (2011-2018). The source material was CD4+ T cells from blood, cultured in vitro. The receptors derive from a human donor in good health.

The V gene is TRBV5-1, the J gene TRBJ1-2; no clear D gene. There are 13 residues in the CDR3. From germline, CDR1 is SGHRS and CDR2 YFSETQ. The ends were cut back, 3 bases at V and 6 bases at J, with 12 bases in the middle. This CDR3 reads CASSWETLNGYTF. The CDR3 nucleotides are TGCGCCAGCAGCTGGGAGACGCTCAATGGCTACACCTTC.

This rearrangement joins TRBV7-9 to TRBJ2-2; D is unclear. The CDR3 is made up of 16 amino acids. V dropped 7 bases and J dropped 2 bases, with 17 bases sitting between them. Germline CDR1 SEHNR, CDR2 FQNEAQ (reference sequence). CDR3 nucleotide sequence: TGTGCCAGCATGGGCAGCCCAAATGTAAACACCGGGGAGCTGTTTTTT. Translated, it gives CASMGSPNVNTGELFF.

Only one count was recorded for this clonotype. The chain employs TRBV11-2 and TRBJ2-3, with 15 bases that match TRBD2. The CDR3 runs 16 residues. The germline CDR1 and CDR2 sequences are SGHAT and FQNNGV. The V and J ends lost 5 bases and 10 bases, in that order; junction bases with no gene match: 10. The CDR3 spells CASSRTSGGDPGAQYF. The CDR3 nucleotides read TGTGCCAGCAGCCGGACTAGCGGGGGGGACCCGGGGGCGCAGTATTTT.

The genes are TRBV4-2 and TRBJ1-2, with D unclear. The V and J ends lost 0 bases and 12 bases respectively, with 11 bases between them. The CDR3 sequence is 12 residues long. Germline V lookup: CDR1 LGHNA, CDR2 YNFKEQ. This CDR3 reads CASSQEGTANTF. CDR3 in DNA: TGTGCCAGCAGCCAAGAAGGAACGGCCAACACCTTC.

The J gene is TRBJ2-7, the V gene TRBV6-5; D gene uncertain. Trimming removed 0 bases at V and 0 bases at J, with 18 bases between. CDR3 size: 18 residues. Germline V gene lookup returns CDR1 MNHEY and CDR2 SVGAGI. The CDR3, as DNA: TGTGCCAGCAGTTACTCGCTCCCCTTATCGTCCAACTCCTACGAGCAGTACTTC. Translating it yields CASSYSLPLSSNSYEQYF.

V and J are TRBV6-2 or TRBV6-3 and TRBJ1-5, with TRBD1 as a possible D gene (6 bases). Trimming took off 6 bases at V and 6 bases at J, with 18 bases between the two ends. Looked up from germline, CDR1 is MNHEY and CDR2 is SVGEGT. CDR3 size: 15 residues. As DNA, the CDR3 is TGTGCCAGCAGGCCCGACAGGAGGGTTACTCAGCCCCAGCATTTT. This gives the protein CASRPDRRVTQPQHF.

The V call is TRBV9, the J call TRBJ1-2; D uncertain. Germline V CDR1 and CDR2: SGDLS, YYNGEE. The CDR3 sequence is 12 residues long. V shed 0 bases and J shed 3 bases, with 3 bases lying between them. In DNA form, the CDR3 reads TGTGCCAGCAGCGTAGGACACTATGGCTACACCTTC. Translating it yields CASSVGHYGYTF.

The chain recombines TRBV12-3 or TRBV12-4 with TRBJ1-1; weak D call: TRBD1 (6 bases). The CDR3 extends over 14 amino acids. Trimming took 5 bases from V and 6 from J, leaving 16 bases between them. CDR3 in amino acids: CASSRDARGAEAFF. In DNA, the CDR3 is TGTGCCAGCAGTCGCGACGCCAGGGGTGCTGAAGCTTTCTTT.

The chain employs TRBV6-2 or TRBV6-3 and TRBJ1-5; D is possibly TRBD1 (6 bases). The CDR3 covers 12 residues. With 3 bases removed from V and 9 bases from J, the gap between germline ends came to 9 bases. Germline CDR1 and CDR2: MNHEY and SVGEGT. CDR3 bases: TGTGCCAGCAGTTATATGGACAGGCCCCAGCATTTT. Encoded protein: CASSYMDRPQHF.

V gene TRBV7-8 combines with J gene TRBJ2-2; D remains ambiguous. The germline V gene has CDR1 SGHVS and CDR2 FQNEAQ. The CDR3 contains 14 residues. Trimming removed 8 bases from V and 0 bases from J, with 10 bases in between. CDR3: CASQPLANTGELFF. In DNA, the CDR3 is TGTGCCAGCCAGCCCCTCGCGAACACCGGGGAGCTGTTTTTT.

J is TRBJ2-1 and V is TRBV7-9; 7 bases are shared with TRBD2. This CDR3 is 14 amino acids long. CDR1 is SEHNR, CDR2 FQNEAQ, per germline (reference sequence). V was clipped by 5 bases and J by 5 bases; unmatched bases: 6. The CDR3 bases are TGTGCCAGCAGCCCAGGGACTACCGACAATGAGCAGTTCTTC. Translation gives CASSPGTTDNEQFF.

In its sample, this clonotype was seen a few times. The chain carries TRBV6-1 and TRBJ1-6; D call uncertain. The CDR3 has 16 residues. Germline V CDR1 and CDR2: MNHNS, SASEGT. The V gene lost 6 bases and the J gene lost 8 bases, with 20 bases spanning the gap. As DNA, the CDR3 is TGTGCCAGCAGCTCTGCTTCGGCAGGCTTTCATTCACCCCTCCACTTT. This codes for CASSSASAGFHSPLHF.

The genes are TRBV7-2 and TRBJ2-2; 13 positions agree with TRBD2. The CDR3 sequence is 17 residues long. Germline V gene sequence: CDR1 SGHTA, CDR2 FQGNSA. With 1 base clipped from V and 4 bases from J, the junction kept 3 bases outside the gene matches. The CDR3 DNA follows: TGTGCCAGCAGCTTAGTGTGGACTAGCGGGGGCACCGGGGAGCTGTTTTTT. This gives the protein CASSLVWTSGGTGELFF.

The chain has TRBV27 and TRBJ2-7; 8 bases are shared with TRBD2. Unmatched junction bases numbered 24, after V lost 8 bases and J lost 3 bases. The V gene's germline CDR1 is MNHEY and CDR2 SMNVEV (reference sequence). The CDR3 extends over 19 amino acids. CDR3 bases: TGTGCCAGCTCTCGGAAACCCCCTAGGGGAGCGGGGGAGATCTACGAGCAGTACTTC. Translating gives CASSRKPPRGAGEIYEQYF.

V is TRBV6-1 and J is TRBJ2-7; D possibly corresponds to TRBD1 (5 bases). This CDR3 is built from 14 residues. The germline CDR1 and CDR2 sequences are MNHNS and SASEGT. Trimming took 2 bases from V and 4 from J, leaving 12 bases between them. CDR3 amino acids: CASSEPGIGYEQYF. CDR3 DNA: TGTGCCAGCAGTGAACCAGGGATTGGTTACGAGCAGTACTTC.

V gene TRBV12-3 or TRBV12-4 combines with J gene TRBJ1-1, with a possible D match to TRBD1 (5 bases). This CDR3 region has 13 residues. V was clipped by 5 bases and J by 7 bases, with 14 bases between them. The CDR3 protein is CASSLYGDGEAFF. DNA of the CDR3: TGTGCCAGCAGTCTCTACGGGGACGGTGAAGCTTTCTTT.

The chain recombines TRBV6-1 with TRBJ1-5; the match to TRBD1 covers 8 bases. Germline values: CDR1 MNHNS, CDR2 SASEGT. This CDR3 has 15 amino acids. Losses at the gene ends were 7 bases for V and 0 bases for J; bases not matched to a gene: 5. The CDR3 loop is CASNPTGDSNQPQHF. CDR3 nucleotides: TGTGCCAGCAACCCGACAGGGGATAGCAATCAGCCCCAGCATTTT.

The chain joins TRBV11-3 to TRBJ2-1, with a possible D match to TRBD1 (6 bases). The CDR3 consists of 16 residues. Germline V gene data show CDR1 as SGHNT and CDR2 as YENEEA. With 5 bases removed from V and 0 bases from J, the gap between germline ends came to 14 bases. CDR3 protein: CASSLGTTSSYNEQFF. CDR3 DNA sequence: TGTGCCAGCAGCCTCGGGACAACGAGCTCCTACAATGAGCAGTTCTTC. The variable domain in full, with the rest retrieved from reference TRBV11-3 and TRBJ2-1, is EAGVVQSPRYKIIEKKQPVAFWCNPISGHNTLYWYLQNLGQGPELLIRYENEEAVDDSQLPKDRFSAERLKGVDSTLKIQPAELGDSAVYLCASSLGTTSSYNEQFFGPGTRLTVL.

Comments on this clonotype: In this CDR3 the conserved last residue, phenylalanine or tryptophan, is missing, so a read error is likely. The DNA is omitted, as the CDR3 cannot be located on it reliably, and the CDR3 follows TCRdb's listing. V is TRBV7-9 and J is TRBJ2-1; the D call TRBD2 from the table was never checked on the DNA. The CDR3 region is 9 residues in length, termini included. Per the germline V gene, CDR1 is SEHNR and CDR2 is FQNEAQ (reference sequence). CDR3 protein: CASSTTSAL.

The chain recombines TRBV27 with TRBJ2-2, with D perhaps matching TRBD1 (7 bases). The germline V and J ends were trimmed by 2 bases and 3 bases, with 16 bases remaining between them. This CDR3 has 17 amino acids. Looked up from germline, CDR1 is MNHEY and CDR2 is SMNVEV (reference sequence). The CDR3 spells CASSLRRDRQYTGELFF. The CDR3 DNA reads TGTGCCAGCAGTTTACGGAGGGACAGACAATACACCGGGGAGCTGTTTTTT.

This clonotype was seen a few times. The V gene is TRBV6-1, the J gene TRBJ2-7; 12 nucleotides line up with TRBD2. Germline CDR1 reads MNHNS; CDR2 reads SASEGT. J gave up 2 bases and V 6 bases, and 5 bases lay outside the gene matches. The CDR3 has 15 residues. CDR3 sequence reads: CASRLAGGTTYEQYF. In DNA form, the CDR3 reads TGTGCCAGCAGACTAGCGGGGGGAACTACCTACGAGCAGTACTTC.